The 21 T cell receptor beta chains below all came from one sample that was sequenced in a study of blood T cell repertoires in COVID-19. TCRdb keeps only in-frame clones here, not all; method: immunoSEQ multiplex PCR. This table has around 77,000 clones, 85% to 90% appearing once. Input material: peripheral blood. Receptors were obtained from a man between 65 and 80 years old with active or convalescent COVID-19.

J is TRBJ1-1 and V is TRBV18; D may be TRBD1 (5 bases). In germline, CDR1 is KGHSH, CDR2 LQKENI. Trimming removed 4 bases from V and 4 bases from J, with 10 bases in between. This CDR3 contains 13 residues. The CDR3 DNA reads TGTGCCAGCTCACTGGGGGGAAGCACTGAAGCTTTCTTT. Amino acid sequence: CASSLGGSTEAFF.

This clone occurred once. The chain combines TRBV7-2 with TRBJ1-3; no reliable D call. Per germline, CDR1 SGHTA and CDR2 FQGNSA. Trimming stripped 4 bases from V and 2 bases from J, with 12 bases between. CDR3 length equals 15 residues. The CDR3 sequence is CASSSPPVPGNTIYF. The CDR3 DNA follows: TGTGCCAGCAGCTCCCCCCCGGTTCCTGGAAACACCATATATTTT.

This clone was detected once. This chain connects TRBV6-5 to TRBJ2-2, with TRBD1 as a possible D gene (7 bases). CDR1 MNHEY and CDR2 SVGAGI come from the germline V gene. V lost 6 bases and J lost 1, with 12 bases in between. The CDR3 runs 15 residues. The CDR3 DNA reads as TGTGCCAGCAGGGCGGGACAGCAGAACACCGGGGAGCTGTTTTTT. Translating gives CASRAGQQNTGELFF.

This chain links TRBV19 with TRBJ2-7, with 8 bases lining up with TRBD1. This CDR3 has 14 amino acids. V shed 7 bases and J 2 bases; nucleotides not matched to a gene: 7. Germline-derived CDR1 and CDR2 are LNHDA and SQIVND (reference sequence). The CDR3 coding sequence is TGTGCCAGTACTCTATCAGGGGGCCCCTACGAGCAGTACTTC. It translates to CASTLSGGPYEQYF.

This chain joins TRBV19 and TRBJ2-7, with 10 nucleotides matching TRBD2. The CDR3 runs 14 residues. J was trimmed by 4 bases and V by 5 bases; bases with no gene match: 5. Germline values: CDR1 LNHDA, CDR2 SQIVND (reference sequence). Here the CDR3 reads CASSLASGRYEQYF. The CDR3 DNA sequence: TGTGCCAGTAGTTTGGCTAGCGGGAGATACGAGCAGTACTTC.

V and J are TRBV24-1 and TRBJ1-5, with 7 positions matching TRBD1. The CDR3 loop spans 15 amino acids. Germline values: CDR1 KGHDR, CDR2 SFDVKD. V was clipped by 4 bases and J by 9 bases; unmatched bases: 11. The CDR3 spells CATSDSQGSQWPQHF. For the CDR3, the DNA is TGTGCCACCAGTGACTCACAGGGGAGTCAGTGGCCCCAGCATTTT.

Notes on this clone: Other DNA sequences in the sample encode the same CDR3. The J gene is TRBJ1-2, the V gene TRBV19; tentative D call: TRBD1 (5 bases). V lost 2 bases, J lost 5 bases, and 9 bases lay in between. This CDR3 has 13 residues. The V gene's germline CDR1 is LNHDA and CDR2 SQIVND (reference sequence). The CDR3 DNA sequence: TGTGCCAGTAGTATATCAGGGAATTATGGCTACACCTTC. Translated: CASSISGNYGYTF.

The genes are TRBV30 and TRBJ1-1, with D unclear. Trimming took off 6 bases at V and 0 bases at J, with 20 bases between the two ends. The CDR3 is 16 residues long. Germline V CDR1 and CDR2: GTSNPN, SVGIG (reference sequence). The CDR3 region has the DNA TGTGCCTGCCCCAGTTCAAGAGGTCACATGAACACTGAAGCTTTCTTT. Protein sequence: CACPSSRGHMNTEAFF.

The chain employs TRBV4-3 and TRBJ2-1, with D maybe TRBD2 (8 bases). Germline CDR1 is LGHNA and CDR2 is YSLEER. This CDR3 is 21 amino acids long. The ends were cut back, 4 bases at V and 1 base at J, with 29 bases in the middle. CDR3 coding DNA: TGCGCCAGCAGCCGAACTGAAGGGGGCTGGGGCCTAGCGGGTTCCTACAATGAGCAGTTCTTC. It encodes CASSRTEGGWGLAGSYNEQFF.

CDR3 in amino acids: CASSLVHTDTQYF. In DNA, the CDR3 is TGTGCCAGCAGCTTAGTACACACAGATACGCAGTATTTT. The J gene is TRBJ2-3, the V gene TRBV7-3, with no clear D. Germline values: CDR1 SGHTA, CDR2 FQGTGA. Between the trimmed V and J ends, which lost 2 bases and 2 bases, there was a span of 5 bases. The CDR3 runs to 13 residues.

The chain recombines TRBV11-2 with TRBJ2-7; the D gene is possibly TRBD1 (6 bases). The CDR3 runs to 13 residues. Looked up from germline, CDR1 is SGHAT and CDR2 is FQNNGV. V was cut by 4 bases and J by 3 bases, with 10 bases left in between. The CDR3 DNA reads as TGTGCCAGCAGCTCCAGGACAGTCTACGAGCAGTACTTC. Translating it yields CASSSRTVYEQYF.

The V call is TRBV19, the J call TRBJ2-6; D unresolved. CDR1 is LNHDA, CDR2 SQIVND, per germline (reference sequence). Trimming removed 5 bases from V and 0 bases from J, with 8 bases in between. The CDR3 has 15 amino acids. CDR3 DNA sequence: TGTGCCAGTAGTTCCCACAGCTCTGGGGCCAACGTCCTGACTTTC. Its protein is CASSSHSSGANVLTF.

This chain uses TRBV7-9 with TRBJ1-1; D gene uncertain. Germline V gene sequence: CDR1 SEHNR, CDR2 FQNEAQ (reference sequence). The CDR3 sequence is 17 residues long. V was clipped by 4 bases and J by 0 bases, with 18 bases between them. CDR3 nucleotide sequence: TGTGCCAGCAGCTACCCAATGTTAGATACGGTGAACACTGAAGCTTTCTTT. Residues: CASSYPMLDTVNTEAFF.

The genes are TRBV2 and TRBJ2-2; TRBD2 matches at 7 bases. This CDR3 region has 16 residues. V trimming: 2 bases; J trimming: 8 bases; junction bases outside the gene matches: 11. The germline CDR1 and CDR2 sequences are SNHLY and FYNNEI. The CDR3 is CASSEFLAAEAGELFF. As DNA, the CDR3 is TGTGCCAGCAGTGAATTTCTAGCGGCAGAGGCGGGGGAGCTGTTTTTT.

The sample holds a few counts of this clone. The V and J genes are TRBV4-1 and TRBJ2-7; the D gene is possibly TRBD1 (5 bases). V dropped 4 bases and J dropped 1 base, with 11 bases sitting between them. CDR3 length equals 14 residues. Germline V lookup: CDR1 MGHRA, CDR2 YSYEKL. CDR3 DNA: TGCGCCAGCAGCCGAATGACAGTTTCCTACGAGCAGTACTTC. Translation gives CASSRMTVSYEQYF.

V gene TRBV24-1 combines with J gene TRBJ2-7; possible D gene TRBD2, 6 bases. The V and J ends lost 1 base and 7 bases respectively, with 7 bases between them. The CDR3 spans 12 residues. The germline V gene encodes CDR1 KGHDR and CDR2 SFDVKD. The CDR3 loop reads CATSDFGGEQYF. The CDR3 DNA follows: TGTGCCACCAGTGATTTCGGGGGAGAGCAGTACTTC.

This chain connects TRBV28 to TRBJ1-2, with unresolved D. This CDR3 is 13 amino acids long. The V gene lost 8 bases and the J gene lost 2 bases, with 12 bases spanning the gap. CDR1 and CDR2 (germline): MDHEN, SYDVKM. The CDR3, as DNA: TGTGCCAGCTACGACGGGAGGAACTATGGCTACACCTTC. Translation: CASYDGRNYGYTF.

The V call is TRBV2, the J call TRBJ1-5; 9 bases are shared with TRBD1. The CDR3 runs 18 residues. Looked up from germline, CDR1 is SNHLY and CDR2 is FYNNEI. V dropped 3 bases and J dropped 12; count of bases not matched to a gene: 21. Here the CDR3 reads CASSDELRTGESISRQHF. In DNA, the CDR3 is TGTGCCAGCAGTGACGAATTAAGGACAGGGGAATCAATCAGCCGCCAGCATTTT. Full variable domain (remainder filled in from reference TRBV2 and TRBJ1-5): EPEVTQTPSHQVTQMGQEVILRCVPISNHLYFYWYRQILGQKVEFLVSFYNNEISEKSEIFDDQFSVERPDGSNFTLKIRSTKLEDSAMYFCASSDELRTGESISRQHFGDGTRLSIL.

The V call is TRBV15, the J call TRBJ2-7, with D uncertain. CDR1 is LNHNV, CDR2 YYDKDF, per germline (reference sequence). The germline V and J ends were trimmed by 1 base and 3 bases, with 10 bases remaining between them. This CDR3 contains 14 residues. The CDR3 nucleotides are TGTGCCACCAGCAGAGTTGGCGGCCTCTACGAGCAGTACTTC. This translates into CATSRVGGLYEQYF.

The chain couples TRBV30 to TRBJ1-4; 9 nucleotides agree with TRBD1. This CDR3 comprises 15 residues. CDR1 and CDR2 from the germline V gene are GTSNPN and SVGIG (reference sequence). V lost 5 bases to trimming and J lost 6 bases; unmatched junction nucleotides: 10. CDR3 in amino acids: CAWGAGTGLDEKLFF. In DNA form, the CDR3 reads TGTGCCTGGGGGGCCGGGACAGGGTTGGATGAAAAACTGTTTTTT.

A few counts support this clone. The chain recombines TRBV27 with TRBJ1-4, with TRBD1 matching 7 bases. The trim removed 4 bases at V and 2 bases at J, leaving 4 bases unmatched. There are 15 residues in the CDR3. Germline CDR1 is MNHEY and CDR2 is SMNVEV (reference sequence). CDR3 nucleotides: TGTGCCAGCAGTTATTCAGGGGGGACTAATGAAAAACTGTTTTTT. Protein sequence: CASSYSGGTNEKLFF.